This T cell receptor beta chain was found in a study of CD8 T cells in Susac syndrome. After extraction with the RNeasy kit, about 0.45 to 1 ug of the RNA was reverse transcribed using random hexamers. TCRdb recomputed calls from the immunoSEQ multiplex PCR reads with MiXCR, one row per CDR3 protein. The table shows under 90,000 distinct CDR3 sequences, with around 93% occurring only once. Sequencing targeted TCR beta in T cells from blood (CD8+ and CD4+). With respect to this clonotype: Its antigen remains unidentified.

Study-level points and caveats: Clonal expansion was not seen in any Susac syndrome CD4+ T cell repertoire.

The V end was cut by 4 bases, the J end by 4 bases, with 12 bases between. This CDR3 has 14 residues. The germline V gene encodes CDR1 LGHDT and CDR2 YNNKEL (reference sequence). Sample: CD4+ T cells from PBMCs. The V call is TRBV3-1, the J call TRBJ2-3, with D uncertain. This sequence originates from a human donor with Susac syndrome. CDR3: CASSLSRYADTQYF. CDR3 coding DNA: TGTGCCAGCAGCCTAAGCAGGTATGCAGATACGCAGTATTTT.